This TCR beta chain was captured by sequencing in a study of blood T cell repertoires in COVID-19. Study-wide context: Acute-phase and convalescent COVID-19 samples originated in the United States, Italy and Spain. T cells, B-cell-depleted T cells, or PBMCs supplied cDNA or gDNA.

In the source study's methods: Estimated nucleated cell counts came from reference gene primer amplification. Method: immunoSEQ multiplex PCR; TCRdb's copy keeps in-frame clones and lacks some. V and J calls and clone size come straight from that table; D and trimming were deduced from the DNA. The table lists just over 70,000 clones, about 80% of them singletons. After removal of 5 bases from V and 5 bases from J, the junction contained 12 bases not matched to a gene. This CDR3 spans 16 amino acids. Germline V gene data show CDR1 as SGHAT and CDR2 as FQNNGV. The sequence came from a man aged 65 to 85 who had recovered from COVID-19. The sample consisted of peripheral blood. The chain has TRBV11-2 and TRBJ2-1; 7 bases map to TRBD2. DNA of the CDR3: TGTGCCAGCAGCAGAAGGGGCCAACTAGCGAACAATGAGCAGTTCTTC. This gives the protein CASSRRGQLANNEQFF.